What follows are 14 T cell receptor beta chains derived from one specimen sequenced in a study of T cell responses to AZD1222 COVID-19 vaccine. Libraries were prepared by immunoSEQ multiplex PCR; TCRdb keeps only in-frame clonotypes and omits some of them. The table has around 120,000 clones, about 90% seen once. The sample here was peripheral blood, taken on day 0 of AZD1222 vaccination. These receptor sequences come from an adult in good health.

The CDR3, as DNA: TGTGCCAGCAGTTATGGAGCGGGGGTTTCCTACGAGCAGTACTTC. Residues: CASSYGAGVSYEQYF. This chain uses TRBV6-5 with TRBJ2-7; TRBD2 matches at 8 bases. This CDR3 has 15 amino acids. CDR1 and CDR2 (germline): MNHEY, SVGAGI. J lost 1 base, V lost 3 bases, and 5 bases had no gene match.

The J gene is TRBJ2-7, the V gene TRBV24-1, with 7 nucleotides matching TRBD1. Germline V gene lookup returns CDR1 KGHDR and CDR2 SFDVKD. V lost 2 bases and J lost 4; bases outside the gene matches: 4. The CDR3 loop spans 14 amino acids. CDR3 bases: TGTGCCACCAGTGATTCGGGACAGATTTACGAGCAGTACTTC. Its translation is CATSDSGQIYEQYF.

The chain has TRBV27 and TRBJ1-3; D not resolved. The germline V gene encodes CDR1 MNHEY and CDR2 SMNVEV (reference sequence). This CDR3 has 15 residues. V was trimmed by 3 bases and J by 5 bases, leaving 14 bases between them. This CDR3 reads CASSFNSGGRNTIYF. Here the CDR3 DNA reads TGTGCCAGCAGTTTTAATTCCGGAGGACGAAACACCATATATTTT.

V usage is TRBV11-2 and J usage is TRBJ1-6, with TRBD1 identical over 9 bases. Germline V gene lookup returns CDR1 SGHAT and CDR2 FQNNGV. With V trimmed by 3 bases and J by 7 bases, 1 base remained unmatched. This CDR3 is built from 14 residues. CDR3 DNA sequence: TGTGCCAGCAGCTTGGACAGGGGAAATTCACCCCTCCACTTT. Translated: CASSLDRGNSPLHF.

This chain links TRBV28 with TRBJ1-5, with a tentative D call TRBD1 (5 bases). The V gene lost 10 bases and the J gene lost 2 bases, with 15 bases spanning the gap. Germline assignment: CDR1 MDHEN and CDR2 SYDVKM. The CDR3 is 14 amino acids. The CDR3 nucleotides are TGTGCCACAACAATCAGGGTCGGCAATCAGCCCCAGCATTTT. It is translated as CATTIRVGNQPQHF.

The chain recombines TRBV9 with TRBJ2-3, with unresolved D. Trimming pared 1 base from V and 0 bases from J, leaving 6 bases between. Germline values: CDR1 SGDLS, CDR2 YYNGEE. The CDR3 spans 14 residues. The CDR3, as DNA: TGTGCCAGCAGCGTAATCACTAGCACAGATACGCAGTATTTT. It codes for CASSVITSTDTQYF.

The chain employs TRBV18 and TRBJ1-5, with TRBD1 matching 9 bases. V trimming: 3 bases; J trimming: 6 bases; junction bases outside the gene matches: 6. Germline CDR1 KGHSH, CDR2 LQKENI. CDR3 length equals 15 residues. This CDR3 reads CASSPTGGSGQPQHF. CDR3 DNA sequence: TGTGCCAGCTCACCGACAGGGGGATCAGGTCAGCCCCAGCATTTT.

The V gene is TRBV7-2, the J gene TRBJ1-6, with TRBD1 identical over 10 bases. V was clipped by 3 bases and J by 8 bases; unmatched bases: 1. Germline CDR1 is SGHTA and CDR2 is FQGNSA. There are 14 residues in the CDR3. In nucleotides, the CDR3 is TGTGCCAGCAGCTTGGGACAGGGGTATTCACCCCTCCACTTT. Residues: CASSLGQGYSPLHF.

CDR3: CASSLAGSQPQHF. CDR3 bases: TGTGCCAGCAGTTTGGCGGGGAGTCAGCCCCAGCATTTT. The chain uses TRBV28 and TRBJ1-5; D not resolved. The V gene lost 3 bases and the J gene lost 6 bases, with 9 bases spanning the gap. CDR1 and CDR2 from the germline V gene are MDHEN and SYDVKM. This CDR3 comprises 13 residues.

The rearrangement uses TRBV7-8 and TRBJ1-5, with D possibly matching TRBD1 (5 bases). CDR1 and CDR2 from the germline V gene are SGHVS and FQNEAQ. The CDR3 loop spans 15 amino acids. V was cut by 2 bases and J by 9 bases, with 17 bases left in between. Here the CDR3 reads CASSLNRPSLRPQHF. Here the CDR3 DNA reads TGTGCCAGCAGCTTAAACAGGCCCTCACTTAGGCCCCAGCATTTT.

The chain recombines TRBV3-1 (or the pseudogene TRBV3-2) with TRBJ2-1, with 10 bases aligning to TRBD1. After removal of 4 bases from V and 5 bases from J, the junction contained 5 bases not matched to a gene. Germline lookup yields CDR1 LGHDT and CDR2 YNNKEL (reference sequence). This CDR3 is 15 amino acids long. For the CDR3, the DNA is TGTGCCAGCAGCCCCCGGGACAGGGGCGACAATGAGCAGTTCTTC. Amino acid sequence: CASSPRDRGDNEQFF.

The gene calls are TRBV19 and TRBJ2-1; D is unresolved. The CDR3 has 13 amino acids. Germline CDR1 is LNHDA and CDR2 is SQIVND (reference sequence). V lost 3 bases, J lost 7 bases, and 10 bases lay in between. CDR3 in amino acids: CASSIVAENEQFF. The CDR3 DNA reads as TGTGCCAGTAGTATCGTCGCAGAGAATGAGCAGTTCTTC.

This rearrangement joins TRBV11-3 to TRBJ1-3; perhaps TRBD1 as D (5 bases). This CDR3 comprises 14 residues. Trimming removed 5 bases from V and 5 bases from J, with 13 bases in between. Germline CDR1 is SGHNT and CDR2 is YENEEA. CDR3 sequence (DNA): TGTGCCAGCAGCGAAGGTTCAGGGCGAAACACCATATATTTT. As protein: CASSEGSGRNTIYF.

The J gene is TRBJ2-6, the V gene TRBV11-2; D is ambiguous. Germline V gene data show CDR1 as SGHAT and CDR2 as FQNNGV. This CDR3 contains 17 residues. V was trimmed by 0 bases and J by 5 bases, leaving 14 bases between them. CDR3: CASSLDWARRRANVLTF. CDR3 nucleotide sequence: TGTGCCAGCAGCTTAGATTGGGCACGGCGAAGGGCCAACGTCCTGACTTTC.